This T cell receptor (beta chain) was recovered during a study of T-cell memory formation after mild COVID-19. This clonotype was detected only a few times. In TCRdb, the 5' RACE reads were re-called with MiXCR into one record per CDR3 protein. The sample has under 300,000 distinct CDR3 sequences, less than 9.5% seen once. Germline V gives CDR1 DFQATT, CDR2 SNEGSKA (reference sequence). This CDR3 contains 11 residues. V lost 7 bases to trimming and J lost 6 bases; unmatched junction nucleotides: 4. The gene calls are TRBV20-1 and TRBJ2-3, with 7 bases matching TRBD2. The receptor was isolated from a man aged 18 to 30 who had mild COVID-19 (a few samples of this study predate the infection). Cell type and time point are not known. What was sequenced was PBMCs or a T cell subset sorted from them (not recorded which). CDR3 protein: CSVRREDTQYF. Here the CDR3 DNA reads TGCAGTGTCCGGCGGGAGGATACGCAGTATTTT.